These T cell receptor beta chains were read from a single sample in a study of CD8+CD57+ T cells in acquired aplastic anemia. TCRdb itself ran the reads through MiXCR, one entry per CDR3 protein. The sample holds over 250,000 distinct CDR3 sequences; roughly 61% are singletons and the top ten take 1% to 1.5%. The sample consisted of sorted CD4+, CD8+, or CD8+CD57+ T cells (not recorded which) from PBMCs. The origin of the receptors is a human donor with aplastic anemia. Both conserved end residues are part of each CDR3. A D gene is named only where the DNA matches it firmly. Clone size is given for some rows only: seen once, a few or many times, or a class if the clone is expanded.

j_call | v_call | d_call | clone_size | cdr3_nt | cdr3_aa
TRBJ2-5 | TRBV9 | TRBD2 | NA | TGTGCCAGCAGCGTAGCCCAGGCAGGTGGACTAGCGGTGGAGACCCAGTACTTC | CASSVAQAGGLAVETQYF
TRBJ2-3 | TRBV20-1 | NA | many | TGCAGTGCTAGAGGGCGGGGCGGGACAGATACGCAGTATTTT | CSARGRGGTDTQYF
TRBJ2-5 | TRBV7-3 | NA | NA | TGTGCCAGCAGCTTAAATGGGCTCGCACAAGAGACCCAGTACTTC | CASSLNGLAQETQYF
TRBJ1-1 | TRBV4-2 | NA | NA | TGTGCCAGCAGCTTCACACGGGGGACCACTGAAGCTTTCTTT | CASSFTRGTTEAFF
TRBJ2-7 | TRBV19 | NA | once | TGTGCCGGTAGTACCCGGAGCGCCTACGAGCAGTACTTC | CAGSTRSAYEQYF
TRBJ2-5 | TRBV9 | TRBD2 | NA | TGTGCCAGCAGCGCCCGGGGTAGCGGGGGGGAAGAGACCCAGTACTTC | CASSARGSGGEETQYF
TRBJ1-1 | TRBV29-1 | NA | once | TGCAGCGTTGAAGATCGTCAGGGGAACACTGAAGCTTTCTTT | CSVEDRQGNTEAFF
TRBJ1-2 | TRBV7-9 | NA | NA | TGTGCCCACGAGCAGGGTCAGGGGTTCGCGTTTGGCTACACCTTC | CAHEQGQGFAFGYTF
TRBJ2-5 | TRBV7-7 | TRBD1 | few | TGTGCCAGCAGCACCCTGGGGACAGGTAGAGAGACCCAGTACTTC | CASSTLGTGRETQYF
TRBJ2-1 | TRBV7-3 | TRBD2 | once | TGTGCCAGCAGCTTGGGACTAGCGGGAAGCCTCGAGCAGTTCTTC | CASSLGLAGSLEQFF
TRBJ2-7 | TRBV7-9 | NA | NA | TGTGCCAGCAGCTTAGCGGCAGGCCGGGCCTACGAGCAGTACTTC | CASSLAAGRAYEQYF
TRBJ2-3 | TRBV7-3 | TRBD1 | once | TGTGCCAGCAGCTTAACATTATGGACAGGGTTACTCACAGATACGCAGTATTTT | CASSLTLWTGLLTDTQYF
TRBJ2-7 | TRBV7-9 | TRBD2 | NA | TGTGCCAGCAGCTCGACTAGCGTCTACGAGCAGTACTTC | CASSSTSVYEQYF
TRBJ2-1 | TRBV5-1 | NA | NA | TGCGCCAGCAGGAATCCCGGGGGTGAGCAGTTCTTC | CASRNPGGEQFF
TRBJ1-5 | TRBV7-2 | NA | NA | TGTGCCAGCAGCTTAGGGGGGCCCGCAGATACGCAGCATTTT | CASSLGGPADTQHF
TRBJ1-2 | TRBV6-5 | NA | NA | TGTGCCATCAGTGACTATGCTAATGGCTACACCTTC | CAISDYANGYTF
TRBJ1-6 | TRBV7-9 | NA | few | TGTGCCAGCAGCGGGTCGGGGGCCTATAATTCACCCCTCCACTTT | CASSGSGAYNSPLHF
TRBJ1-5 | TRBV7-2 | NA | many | TGTGCCAGCAGCTCTTTAACCGGGACAACCCAGCCCCAGCATTTT | CASSSLTGTTQPQHF
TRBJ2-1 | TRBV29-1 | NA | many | TGCAGCGTTGAAGAAAATCGACGGAATGAGCAGTTCTTC | CSVEENRRNEQFF
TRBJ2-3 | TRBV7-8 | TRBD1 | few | TGTGCCAGCAGCTCCGTCCCGGGACAGGCTGTGACAGATACGCAGTATTTT | CASSSVPGQAVTDTQYF
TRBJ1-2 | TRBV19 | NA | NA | TGTGCCAGTAAAGGGGGGGTTCCGGGCTACACCTTC | CASKGGVPGYTF
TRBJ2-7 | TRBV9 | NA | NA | TGTGCCAGCAGCCCCACGGACGGGGTAAGAAAGGACGAGCAGTACTTC | CASSPTDGVRKDEQYF
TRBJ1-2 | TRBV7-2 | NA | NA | TGTGCCAGCAGCCGGCAGGGGCAGGGGTCCTATGGCTACACCTTC | CASSRQGQGSYGYTF
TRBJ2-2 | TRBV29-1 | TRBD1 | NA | TGCAGCGTCACAGGGGGCTCCTCCACCGGGGAGCTGTTTTTT | CSVTGGSSTGELFF
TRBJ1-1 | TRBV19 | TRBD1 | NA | TGTGCCAGTAGTATCAGTAGGGGGCGTTCTGAAGCTTTCTTT | CASSISRGRSEAFF
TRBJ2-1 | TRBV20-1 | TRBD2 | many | TGCAGTGCTAGGCCGCCTAGCGGGGGTCCTGAGCAGTTCTTC | CSARPPSGGPEQFF
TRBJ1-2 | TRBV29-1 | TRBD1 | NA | TGCAGCGTTGAGGGACAGGGGGCGTGGGGCTACACCTTC | CSVEGQGAWGYTF
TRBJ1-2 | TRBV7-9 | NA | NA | TGTGCCAGCAGCTTAGAGGACAAGCTCTATGGCTACACCTTC | CASSLEDKLYGYTF
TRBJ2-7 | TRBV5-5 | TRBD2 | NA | TGTGCCAGCAGCCGGGGGGGGGGGGCTGTCTACGAGCAGTACTTC | CASSRGGGAVYEQYF
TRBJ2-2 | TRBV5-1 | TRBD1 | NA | TGCGCCAGCAGCTGGGGGACAGGGGGCTCCGGGGAGCTGTTTTTT | CASSWGTGGSGELFF
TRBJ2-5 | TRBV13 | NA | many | TGTGCCAGCAGCTTAGATAACCGGGGAACCCAGTACTTC | CASSLDNRGTQYF
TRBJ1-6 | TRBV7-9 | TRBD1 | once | TGTGCCAGCAGCTCCGGGACAGGAGATTATAATTCACCCCTCCACTTT | CASSSGTGDYNSPLHF
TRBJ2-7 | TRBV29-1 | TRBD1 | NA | TGCAGCGTCGGGGGACAGGGCTACGAGCAGTACTTC | CSVGGQGYEQYF
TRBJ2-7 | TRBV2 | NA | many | TGTGCCAGCAGTGACGGATTGACAGGCCCCGAGCAGTACTTC | CASSDGLTGPEQYF
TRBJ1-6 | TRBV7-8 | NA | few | TGTGCCAGCAGCTCGCAGGGTTTTGGTTCACCCCTCCACTTT | CASSSQGFGSPLHF
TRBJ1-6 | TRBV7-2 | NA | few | TGTGCCAGCAGCCAGGCTGGGACAAATTCACCCCTCCACTTT | CASSQAGTNSPLHF
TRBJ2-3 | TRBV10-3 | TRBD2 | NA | TGTGCCATTTTTAGCGGGAGGGGGCCCACAGATACGCAGTATTTT | CAIFSGRGPTDTQYF
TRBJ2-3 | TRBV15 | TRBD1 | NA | TGTGCCACCAGCAGGCAGACAGGGGTAACAGATACGCAGTATTTT | CATSRQTGVTDTQYF
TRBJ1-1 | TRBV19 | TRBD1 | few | TGTGCCAGCAGCATAGACAGGGGCACTGAAGCTTTCTTT | CASSIDRGTEAFF
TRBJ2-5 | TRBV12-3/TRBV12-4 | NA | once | TGTGCCACCTCCCTAGGCGGGACGCAAGAGACCCAGTACTTC | CATSLGGTQETQYF